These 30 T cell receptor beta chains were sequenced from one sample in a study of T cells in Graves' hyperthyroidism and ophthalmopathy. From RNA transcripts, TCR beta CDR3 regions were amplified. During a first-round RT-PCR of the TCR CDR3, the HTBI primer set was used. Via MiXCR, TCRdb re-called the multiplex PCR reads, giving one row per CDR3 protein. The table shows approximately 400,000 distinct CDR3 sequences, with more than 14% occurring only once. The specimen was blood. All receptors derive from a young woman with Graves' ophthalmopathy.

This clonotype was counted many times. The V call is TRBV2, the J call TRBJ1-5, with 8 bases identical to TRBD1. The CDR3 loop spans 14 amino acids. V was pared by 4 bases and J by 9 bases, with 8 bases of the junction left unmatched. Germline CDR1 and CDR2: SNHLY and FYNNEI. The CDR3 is CASSVGQGGRPQHF. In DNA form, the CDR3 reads TGTGCCAGCAGTGTAGGACAGGGAGGACGGCCCCAGCATTTT.

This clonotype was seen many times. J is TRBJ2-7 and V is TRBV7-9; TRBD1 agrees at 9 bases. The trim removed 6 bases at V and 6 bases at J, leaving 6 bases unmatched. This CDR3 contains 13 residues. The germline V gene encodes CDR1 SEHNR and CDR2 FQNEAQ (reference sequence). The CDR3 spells CASRWTGDSEQYF. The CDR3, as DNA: TGTGCCAGCAGGTGGACAGGGGATTCCGAGCAGTACTTC.

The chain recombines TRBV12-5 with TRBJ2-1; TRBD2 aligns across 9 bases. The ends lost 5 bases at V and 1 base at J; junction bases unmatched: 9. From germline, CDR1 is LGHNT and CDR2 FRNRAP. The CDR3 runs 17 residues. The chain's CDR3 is CASGNPVLAGSYNEQFF. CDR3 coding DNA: TGTGCTAGTGGTAACCCCGTTCTAGCGGGGTCCTACAATGAGCAGTTCTTC. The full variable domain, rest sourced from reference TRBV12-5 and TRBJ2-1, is DARVTQTPRHKVTEMGQEVTMRCQPILGHNTVFWYRQTMMQGLELLAYFRNRAPLDDSGMPKDRFSAEMPDATLATLKIQPSEPRDSAVYFCASGNPVLAGSYNEQFFGPGTRLTVL.

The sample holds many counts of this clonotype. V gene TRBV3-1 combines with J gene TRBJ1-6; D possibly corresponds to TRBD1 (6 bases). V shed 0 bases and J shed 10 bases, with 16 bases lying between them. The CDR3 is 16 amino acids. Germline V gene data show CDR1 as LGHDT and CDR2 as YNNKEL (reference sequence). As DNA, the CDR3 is TGTGCCAGCAGCCAAGATCGAGGAGACAGGAGCTCACCCCTCCACTTT. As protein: CASSQDRGDRSSPLHF.

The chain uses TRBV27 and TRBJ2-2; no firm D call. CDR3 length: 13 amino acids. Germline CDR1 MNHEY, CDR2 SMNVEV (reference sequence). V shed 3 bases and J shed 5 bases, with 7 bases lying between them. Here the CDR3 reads CASSFKRTGELFF. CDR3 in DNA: TGTGCCAGCAGTTTCAAACGGACCGGGGAGCTGTTTTTT.

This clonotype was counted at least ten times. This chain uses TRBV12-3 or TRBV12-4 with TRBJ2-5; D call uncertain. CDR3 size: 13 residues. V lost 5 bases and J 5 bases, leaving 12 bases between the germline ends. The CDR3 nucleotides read TGTGCCAGCAGTATTACGCCATGGGAGACCCAGTACTTC. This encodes CASSITPWETQYF.

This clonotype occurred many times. The CDR3 nucleotides are TGTGCCAGCAGTTTAAGGTCGGGGGGGTCACCCCTCCACTTT. Translated: CASSLRSGGSPLHF. The V and J genes are TRBV28 and TRBJ1-6; tentatively, D is TRBD1 (5 bases). The germline V gene encodes CDR1 MDHEN and CDR2 SYDVKM. The CDR3 is made up of 14 amino acids. Deletions cut 2 bases from V and 10 bases from J, with 12 bases between.

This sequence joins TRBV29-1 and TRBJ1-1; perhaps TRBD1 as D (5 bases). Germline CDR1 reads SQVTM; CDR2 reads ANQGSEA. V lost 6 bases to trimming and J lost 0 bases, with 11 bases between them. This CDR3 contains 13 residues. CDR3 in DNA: TGCAGCGTCGTAGGGGCCTTGAACACTGAAGCTTTCTTT. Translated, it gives CSVVGALNTEAFF.

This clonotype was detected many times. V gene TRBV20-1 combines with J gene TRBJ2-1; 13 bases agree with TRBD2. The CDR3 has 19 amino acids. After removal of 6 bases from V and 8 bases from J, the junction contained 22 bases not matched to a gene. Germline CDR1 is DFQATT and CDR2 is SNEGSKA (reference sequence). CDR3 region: CSATVFRGTSGGDRDEQFF. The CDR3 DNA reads TGCAGTGCAACAGTCTTCAGAGGAACTAGCGGGGGGGATAGGGATGAGCAGTTCTTC.

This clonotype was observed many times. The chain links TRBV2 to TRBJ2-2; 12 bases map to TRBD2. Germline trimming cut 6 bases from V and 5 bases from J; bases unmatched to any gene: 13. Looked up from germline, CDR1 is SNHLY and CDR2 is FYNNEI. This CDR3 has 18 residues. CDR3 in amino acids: CASSDGLAGWLVTGELFF. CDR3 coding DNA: TGTGCCAGCAGCGATGGACTAGCGGGGTGGTTAGTAACCGGGGAGCTGTTTTTT. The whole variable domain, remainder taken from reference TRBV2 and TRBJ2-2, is EPEVTQTPSHQVTQMGQEVILRCVPISNHLYFYWYRQILGQKVEFLVSFYNNEISEKSEIFDDQFSVERPDGSNFTLKIRSTKLEDSAMYFCASSDGLAGWLVTGELFFGEGSRLTVL.

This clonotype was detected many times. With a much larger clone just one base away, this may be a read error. CDR3 sequence reads: CANSTGTSGYNEQFF. The CDR3 DNA is TGTGCCAACAGCACCGGGACTAGCGGTTACAATGAGCAGTTCTTC. The chain employs TRBV2 and TRBJ2-1; 11 nucleotides match TRBD2. This CDR3 is 15 amino acids long. V lost 10 bases and J lost 4; bases outside the gene matches: 9. From germline, CDR1 is SNHLY and CDR2 FYNNEI.

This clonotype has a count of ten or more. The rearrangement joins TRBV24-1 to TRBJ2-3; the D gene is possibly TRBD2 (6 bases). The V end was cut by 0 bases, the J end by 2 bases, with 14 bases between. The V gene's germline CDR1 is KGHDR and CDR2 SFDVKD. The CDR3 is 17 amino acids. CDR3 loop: CATSDLQGLSNTDTQYF. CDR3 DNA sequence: TGTGCCACCAGTGATTTGCAGGGACTCTCAAACACAGATACGCAGTATTTT.

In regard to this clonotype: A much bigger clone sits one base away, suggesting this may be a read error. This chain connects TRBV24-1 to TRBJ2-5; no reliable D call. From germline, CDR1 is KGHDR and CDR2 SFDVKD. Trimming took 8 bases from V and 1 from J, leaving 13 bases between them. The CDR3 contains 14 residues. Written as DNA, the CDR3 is TGTGCCACCACCCGACACGTCGCCCAAGAGACCCAGTACTTC. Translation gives CATTRHVAQETQYF.

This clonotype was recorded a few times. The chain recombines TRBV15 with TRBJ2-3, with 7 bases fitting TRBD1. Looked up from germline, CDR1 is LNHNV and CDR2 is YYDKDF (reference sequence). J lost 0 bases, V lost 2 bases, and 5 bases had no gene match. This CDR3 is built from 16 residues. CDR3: CATSRSTGPSTDTQYF. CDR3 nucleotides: TGTGCCACCAGCAGATCGACAGGGCCAAGCACAGATACGCAGTATTTT.

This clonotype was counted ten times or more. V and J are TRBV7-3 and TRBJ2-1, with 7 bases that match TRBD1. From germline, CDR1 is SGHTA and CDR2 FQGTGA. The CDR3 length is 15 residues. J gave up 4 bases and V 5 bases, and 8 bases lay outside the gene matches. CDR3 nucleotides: TGTGCCAGCAGCAACGGACAGGCGGCGTACAATGAGCAGTTCTTC. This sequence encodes CASSNGQAAYNEQFF.

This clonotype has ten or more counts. CDR3 nucleotides: TGTGCCAGCAATGGCAGGCGGTACGAGCAGTACTTC. Translating it yields CASNGRRYEQYF. The rearrangement links TRBV2 to TRBJ2-7; D gene uncertain. The V end lost 7 bases, the J end lost 4 bases, and 11 bases lay between the germline ends. This CDR3 region has 12 residues. Germline lookup yields CDR1 SNHLY and CDR2 FYNNEI.

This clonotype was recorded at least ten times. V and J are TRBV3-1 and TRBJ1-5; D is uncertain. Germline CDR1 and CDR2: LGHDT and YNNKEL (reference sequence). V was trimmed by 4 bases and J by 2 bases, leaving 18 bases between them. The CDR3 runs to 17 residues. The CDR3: CASSPYQPRQGNQPQHF. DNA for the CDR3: TGTGCCAGCAGCCCGTATCAACCACGGCAGGGCAATCAGCCCCAGCATTTT.

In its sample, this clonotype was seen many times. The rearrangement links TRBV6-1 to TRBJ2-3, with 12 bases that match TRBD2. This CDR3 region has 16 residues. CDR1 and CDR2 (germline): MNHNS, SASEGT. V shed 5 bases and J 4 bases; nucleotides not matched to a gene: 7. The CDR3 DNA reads TGTGCCAGCAGTTATTCTAGCGGGGGGGCCCCAGATACGCAGTATTTT. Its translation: CASSYSSGGAPDTQYF.

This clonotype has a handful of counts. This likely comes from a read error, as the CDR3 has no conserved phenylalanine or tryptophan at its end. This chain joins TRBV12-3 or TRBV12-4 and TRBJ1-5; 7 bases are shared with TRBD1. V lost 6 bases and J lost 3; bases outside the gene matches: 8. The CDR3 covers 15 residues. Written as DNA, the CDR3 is TGTGCCAGCAGCCGAACCGACAGGGCCAATCAGCCCCAGCATCTT. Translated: CASSRTDRANQPQHL.

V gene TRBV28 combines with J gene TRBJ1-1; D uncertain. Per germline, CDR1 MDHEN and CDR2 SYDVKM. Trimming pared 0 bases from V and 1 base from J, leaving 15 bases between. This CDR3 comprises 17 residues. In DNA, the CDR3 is TGTGCCAGCAGTTTATGGGGAATAGGGCGGAAGAACACTGAAGCTTTCTTT. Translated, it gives CASSLWGIGRKNTEAFF.

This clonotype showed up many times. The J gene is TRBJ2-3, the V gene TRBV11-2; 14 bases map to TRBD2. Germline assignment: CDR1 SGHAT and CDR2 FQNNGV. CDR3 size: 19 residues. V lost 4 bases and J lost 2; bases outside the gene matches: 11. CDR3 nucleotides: TGTGCCAGCAGCTCGACTAGCGGGGGGGCTCTAACACTCACAGATACGCAGTATTTT. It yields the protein CASSSTSGGALTLTDTQYF.

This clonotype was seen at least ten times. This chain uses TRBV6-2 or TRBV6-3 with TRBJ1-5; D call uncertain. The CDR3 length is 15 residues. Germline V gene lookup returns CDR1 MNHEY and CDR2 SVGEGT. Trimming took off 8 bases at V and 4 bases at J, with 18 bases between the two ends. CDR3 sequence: CASRSRIGENQPQHF. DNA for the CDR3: TGTGCCAGCCGAAGCCGAATTGGGGAAAATCAGCCCCAGCATTTT.

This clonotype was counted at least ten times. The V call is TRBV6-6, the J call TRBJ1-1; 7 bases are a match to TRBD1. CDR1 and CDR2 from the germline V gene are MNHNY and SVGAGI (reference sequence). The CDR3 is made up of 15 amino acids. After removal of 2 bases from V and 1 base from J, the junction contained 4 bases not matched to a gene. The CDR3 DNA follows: TGTGCCAGCAGTTACAGACAGGGAGGGAACACTGAAGCTTTCTTT. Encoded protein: CASSYRQGGNTEAFF.

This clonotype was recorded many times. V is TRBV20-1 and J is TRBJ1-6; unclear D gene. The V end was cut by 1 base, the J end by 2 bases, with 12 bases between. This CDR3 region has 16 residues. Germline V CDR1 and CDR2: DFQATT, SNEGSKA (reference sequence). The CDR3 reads CSARVGEETYNSPLHF. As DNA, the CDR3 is TGCAGTGCTAGAGTTGGGGAAGAAACCTATAATTCACCCCTCCACTTT.

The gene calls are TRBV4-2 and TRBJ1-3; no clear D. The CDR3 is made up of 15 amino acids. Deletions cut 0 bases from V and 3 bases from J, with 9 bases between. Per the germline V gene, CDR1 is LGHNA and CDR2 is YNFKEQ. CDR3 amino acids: CASSQDEGDGNTIYF. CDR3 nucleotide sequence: TGTGCCAGCAGCCAAGATGAAGGAGATGGAAACACCATATATTTT.

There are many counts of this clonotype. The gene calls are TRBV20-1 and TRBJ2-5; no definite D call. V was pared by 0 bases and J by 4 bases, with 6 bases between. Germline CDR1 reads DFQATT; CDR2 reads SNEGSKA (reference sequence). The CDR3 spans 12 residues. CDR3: CSARESGETQYF. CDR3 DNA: TGCAGTGCTAGAGAGTCCGGAGAGACCCAGTACTTC.

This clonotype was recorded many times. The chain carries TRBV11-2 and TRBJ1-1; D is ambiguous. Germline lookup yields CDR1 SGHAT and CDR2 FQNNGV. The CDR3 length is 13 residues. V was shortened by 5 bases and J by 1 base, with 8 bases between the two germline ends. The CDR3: CASSPTTNTEAFF. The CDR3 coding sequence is TGTGCCAGCAGCCCAACCACGAACACTGAAGCTTTCTTT.

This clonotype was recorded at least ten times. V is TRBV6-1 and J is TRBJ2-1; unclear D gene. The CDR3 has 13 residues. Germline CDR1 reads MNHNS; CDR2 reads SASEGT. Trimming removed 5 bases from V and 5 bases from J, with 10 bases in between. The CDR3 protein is CASSRDWDNEQFF. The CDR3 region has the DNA TGTGCCAGCAGTCGCGATTGGGACAATGAGCAGTTCTTC.

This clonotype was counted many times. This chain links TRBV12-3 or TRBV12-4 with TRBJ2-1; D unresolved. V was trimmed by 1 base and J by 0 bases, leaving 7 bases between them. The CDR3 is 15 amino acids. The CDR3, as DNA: TGTGCCAGCAGTTTAGGGTTTAGCTCCTACAATGAGCAGTTCTTC. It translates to CASSLGFSSYNEQFF.

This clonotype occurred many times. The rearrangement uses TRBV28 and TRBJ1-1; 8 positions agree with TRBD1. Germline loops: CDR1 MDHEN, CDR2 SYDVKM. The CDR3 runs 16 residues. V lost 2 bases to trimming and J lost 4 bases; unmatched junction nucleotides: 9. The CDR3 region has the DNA TGTGCCAGCAGTTTACTACAGGGGGTGGTAGGCACTGAAGCTTTCTTT. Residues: CASSLLQGVVGTEAFF. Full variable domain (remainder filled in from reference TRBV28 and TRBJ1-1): DVKVTQSSRYLVKRTGEKVFLECVQDMDHENMFWYRQDPGLGLRLIYFSYDVKMKEKGDIPEGYSVSREKKERFSLILESASTNQTSMYLCASSLLQGVVGTEAFFGQGTRLTVV.